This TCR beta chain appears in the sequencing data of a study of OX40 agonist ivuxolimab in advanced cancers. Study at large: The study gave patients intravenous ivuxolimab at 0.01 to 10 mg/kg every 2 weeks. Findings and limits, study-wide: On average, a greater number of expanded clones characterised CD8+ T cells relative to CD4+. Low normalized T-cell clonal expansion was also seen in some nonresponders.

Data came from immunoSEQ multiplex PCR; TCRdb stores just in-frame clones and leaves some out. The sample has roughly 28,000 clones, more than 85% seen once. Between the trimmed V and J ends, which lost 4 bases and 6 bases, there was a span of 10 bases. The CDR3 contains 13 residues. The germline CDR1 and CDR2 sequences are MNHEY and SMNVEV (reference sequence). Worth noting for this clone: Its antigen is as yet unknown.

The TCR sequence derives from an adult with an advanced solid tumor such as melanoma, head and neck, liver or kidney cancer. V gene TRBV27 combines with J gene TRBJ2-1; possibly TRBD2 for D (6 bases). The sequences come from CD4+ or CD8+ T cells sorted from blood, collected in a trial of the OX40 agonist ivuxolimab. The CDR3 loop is CASSSTGGNEQFF. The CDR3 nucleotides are TGTGCCAGCAGTTCCACCGGGGGCAATGAGCAGTTCTTC.